The 5 T cell receptor beta chains reported below all come from one sample, sequenced in a study of tumor and adjacent non-tumor tissue in lung cancer. A modified ARM-PCR protocol with three rounds of nested PCR amplified TCRbeta. TCRdb reanalysed the multiplex PCR reads using MiXCR and keeps one entry per CDR3 protein. The repertoire includes approximately 68,000 distinct CDR3 sequences, under 80% of them detected once, and 40% to 55% sits in the top ten. No cell sorting was done before RNA was extracted from the tissue. The normal lung tissue was taken more than 3 cm from the tumor edge. The sample taken for sequencing was distant non-tumor lung tissue. These receptors were collected from a man aged 55-75 years with non-small cell lung cancer.

The chain carries TRBV5-4 and TRBJ2-4; 7 bases agree with TRBD1. This CDR3 region has 14 residues. Germline CDR1 SGHNT, CDR2 YYREEE (reference sequence). J lost 9 bases, V lost 0 bases, and 6 bases had no gene match. CDR3 DNA sequence: TGTGCCAGCAGCTTGGCCGGGACAGTGGTCATTCAGTACTTC. Translated: CASSLAGTVVIQYF. The complete variable domain, with remaining parts taken from reference TRBV5-4 and TRBJ2-4, reads ETGVTQSPTHLIKTRGQQVTLRCSSQSGHNTVSWYQQALGQGPQFIFQYYREEENGRGNFPPRFSGLQFPNYSSELNVNALELDDSALYLCASSLAGTVVIQYFGAGTRLSVL.

This clonotype was counted ten times or more. The genes are TRBV11-2 and TRBJ2-1; 10 bases match TRBD2. V lost 5 bases, J lost 2 bases, and 12 bases stayed unmatched. The V gene's germline CDR1 is SGHAT and CDR2 FQNNGV. This CDR3 is 18 amino acids long. This chain's CDR3 is CASSGGASGSGAYNEQFF. The CDR3 DNA follows: TGTGCCAGCAGCGGGGGGGCTAGCGGGAGTGGGGCCTACAATGAGCAGTTCTTC.

To note about this clonotype: The germline gene is not matched at one end of the junction; a read error may be the cause. The chain joins TRBV11-1 to TRBJ1-1; D perhaps matches TRBD1 (6 bases). Germline assignment: CDR1 SGHAT and CDR2 FQDESV (reference sequence). The CDR3 extends over 13 amino acids. The CDR3 sequence: CTSSLAPGAEFFF. The CDR3 nucleotides are TGTACCAGCAGCTTAGCGCCGGGGGCTGAATTTTTCTTT.

Ten or more counts support this clonotype. The rearrangement joins TRBV4-1 to TRBJ2-3; 11 bases agree with TRBD1. The V gene end was trimmed by 4 bases and the J gene end by 3 bases; junction bases not matched to a gene: 3. Germline CDR1 is MGHRA and CDR2 is YSYEKL. The CDR3 is 15 residues long. The CDR3 DNA follows: TGCGCCAGCAGCCCGGACAGGGGGCTGACAGATACGCAGTATTTT. Encoded protein: CASSPDRGLTDTQYF.

The chain recombines TRBV29-1 with TRBJ2-3; unclear D gene. Germline assignment: CDR1 SQVTM and CDR2 ANQGSEA. The V end lost 6 bases, the J end lost 9 bases, and 19 bases lay between the germline ends. This CDR3 region has 13 residues. As DNA, the CDR3 is TGCAGCGTCTACGGAGTGGGCTCGGAAACGCAGTATTTT. This sequence encodes CSVYGVGSETQYF.